This TCR beta chain was sequenced in a study of beta chain features in type 1 diabetes. Broader study findings: For patients, the naive, central memory and Treg TCRB repertoires appeared more alike than for healthy donors.

The CDR3 has 14 residues. The V end was cut by 8 bases, the J end by 0 bases, with 12 bases between. Germline V gives CDR1 MNHEY, CDR2 SVGAGI. Of note for this clone: Its antigen is undetermined.

Sorting with CD45RO/CCR7/CD25/CD127/CD95/CD27 yielded naive, central memory, regulatory and stem-like memory CD4+ cells. Since all of the isolated RNA was reverse transcribed, expressed TCRB transcripts were what got sequenced. Mean read depth for naive, central memory and regulatory T cell samples was roughly 4 million reads. Method: immunoSEQ multiplex PCR; TCRdb's copy keeps in-frame clones and lacks some. This repertoire shows some 270,000 clones, around an eighth found once; its top ten account for roughly 0.024%. The chain is built from TRBV6-5 and TRBJ2-3; D gene uncertain. The receptor was isolated from a woman aged 40-49 years in good health. Sequencing used naive CD4+ T cells from blood. CDR3 sequence: CASAPTRSTDTQYF. The CDR3 region has the DNA TGTGCCAGCGCCCCGACACGTAGCACAGATACGCAGTATTTT.